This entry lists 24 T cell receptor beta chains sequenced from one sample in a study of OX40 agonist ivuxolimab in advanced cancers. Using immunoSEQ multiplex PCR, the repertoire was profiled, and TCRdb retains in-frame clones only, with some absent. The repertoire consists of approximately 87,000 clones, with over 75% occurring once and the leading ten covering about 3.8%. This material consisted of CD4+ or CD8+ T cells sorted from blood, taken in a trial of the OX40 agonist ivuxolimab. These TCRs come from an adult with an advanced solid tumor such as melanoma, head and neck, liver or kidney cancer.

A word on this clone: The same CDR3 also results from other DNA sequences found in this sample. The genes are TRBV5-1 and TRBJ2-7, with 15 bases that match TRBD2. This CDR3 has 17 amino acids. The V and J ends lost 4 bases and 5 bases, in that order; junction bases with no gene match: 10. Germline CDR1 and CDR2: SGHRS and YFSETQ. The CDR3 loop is CASSERTSGRGGNEQYF. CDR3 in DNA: TGCGCCAGCAGCGAACGGACTAGCGGGAGGGGTGGGAACGAGCAGTACTTC.

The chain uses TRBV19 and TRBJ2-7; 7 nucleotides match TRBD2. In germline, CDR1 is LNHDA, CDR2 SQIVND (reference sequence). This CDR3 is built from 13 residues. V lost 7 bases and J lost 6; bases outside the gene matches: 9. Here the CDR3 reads CASTHWGGSEQYF. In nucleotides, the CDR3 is TGTGCCAGTACCCATTGGGGGGGTAGCGAGCAGTACTTC.

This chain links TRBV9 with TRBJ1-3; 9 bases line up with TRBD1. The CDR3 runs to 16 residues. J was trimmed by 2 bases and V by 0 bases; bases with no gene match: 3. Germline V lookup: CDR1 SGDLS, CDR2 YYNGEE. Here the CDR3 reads CASSVATGGTGNTIYF. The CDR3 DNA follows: TGTGCCAGCAGCGTAGCAACAGGGGGCACTGGAAACACCATATATTTT.

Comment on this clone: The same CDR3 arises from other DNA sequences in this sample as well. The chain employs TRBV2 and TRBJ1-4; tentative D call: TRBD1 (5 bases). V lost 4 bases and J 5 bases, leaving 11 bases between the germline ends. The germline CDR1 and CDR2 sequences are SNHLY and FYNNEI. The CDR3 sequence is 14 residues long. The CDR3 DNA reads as TGTGCCAGCAGTGTAGGCGGGGGGAATGAAAAACTGTTTTTT. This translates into CASSVGGGNEKLFF.

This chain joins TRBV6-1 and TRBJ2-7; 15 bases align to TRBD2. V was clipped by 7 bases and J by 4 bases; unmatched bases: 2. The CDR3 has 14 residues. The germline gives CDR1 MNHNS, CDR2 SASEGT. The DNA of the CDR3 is TGTGCCAGCATCGGGACTAGCGGGAGGTACGAGCAGTACTTC. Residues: CASIGTSGRYEQYF.

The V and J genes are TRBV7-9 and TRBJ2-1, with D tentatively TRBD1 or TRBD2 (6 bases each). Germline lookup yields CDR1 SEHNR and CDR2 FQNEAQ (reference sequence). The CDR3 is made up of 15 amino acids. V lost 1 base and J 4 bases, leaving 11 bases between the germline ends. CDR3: CASSLVGGRYNEQFF. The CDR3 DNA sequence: TGTGCCAGCAGCTTAGTAGGGGGGCGATACAATGAGCAGTTCTTC.

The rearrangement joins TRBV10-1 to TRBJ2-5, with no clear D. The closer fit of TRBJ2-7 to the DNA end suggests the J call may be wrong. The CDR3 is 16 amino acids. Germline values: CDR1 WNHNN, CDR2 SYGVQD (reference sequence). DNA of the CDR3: TGCGCCAGCAGTGAGGACCGCAACCCGAGCTCCTACGAGCAGTACTTC. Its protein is CASSEDRNPSSYEQYF.

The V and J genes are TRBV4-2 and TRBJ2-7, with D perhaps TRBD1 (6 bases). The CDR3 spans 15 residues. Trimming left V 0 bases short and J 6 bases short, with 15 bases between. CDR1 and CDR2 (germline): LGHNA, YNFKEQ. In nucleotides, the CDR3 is TGTGCCAGCAGCCAAGATCATACAGGGTACGGCGAGCAGTACTTC. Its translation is CASSQDHTGYGEQYF.

The CDR3 sequence: CASNQGSTGELFF. The DNA for the CDR3 is TGTGCCAGCAATCAGGGGTCCACCGGGGAGCTGTTTTTT. The rearrangement joins TRBV27 to TRBJ2-2; D perhaps matches TRBD1 (6 bases). Germline V gives CDR1 MNHEY, CDR2 SMNVEV (reference sequence). The CDR3 runs to 13 residues. V lost 7 bases to trimming and J lost 4 bases, with 10 bases between them.

The CDR3 nucleotides read TGTGCCAGCAGCTTTAGGTTACTAGCCTCGGACGAGCAGTACTTC. This encodes CASSFRLLASDEQYF. V gene TRBV5-6 combines with J gene TRBJ2-7; tentative D call: TRBD2 (6 bases). Trimming left V 2 bases short and J 5 bases short, with 17 bases between. Per the germline V gene, CDR1 is SGHDT and CDR2 is YYEEEE. The CDR3 runs to 15 residues.

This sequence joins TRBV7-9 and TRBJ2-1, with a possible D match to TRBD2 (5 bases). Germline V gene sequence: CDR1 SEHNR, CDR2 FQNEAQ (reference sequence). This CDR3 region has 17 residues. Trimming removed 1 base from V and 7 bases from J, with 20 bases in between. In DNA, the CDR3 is TGTGCCAGCAGCTTAGATAGTGCGGGTCGGTGGTGGAATGAGCAGTTCTTC. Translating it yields CASSLDSAGRWWNEQFF.

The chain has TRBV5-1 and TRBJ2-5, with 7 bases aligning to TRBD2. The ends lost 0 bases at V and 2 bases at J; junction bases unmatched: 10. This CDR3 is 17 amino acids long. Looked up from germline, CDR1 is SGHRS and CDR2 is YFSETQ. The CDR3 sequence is CASSLGAAGEGQETQYF. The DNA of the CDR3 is TGCGCCAGCAGCTTGGGCGCGGCGGGAGAGGGTCAAGAGACCCAGTACTTC.

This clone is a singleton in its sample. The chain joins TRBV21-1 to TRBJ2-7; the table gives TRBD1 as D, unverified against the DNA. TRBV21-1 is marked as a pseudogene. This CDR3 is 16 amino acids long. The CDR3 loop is CASTQGARGHSYEQYF. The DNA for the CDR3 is TGTGCCAGCACCCAAGGGGCCAGGGGTCACTCCTACGAGCAGTACTTC.

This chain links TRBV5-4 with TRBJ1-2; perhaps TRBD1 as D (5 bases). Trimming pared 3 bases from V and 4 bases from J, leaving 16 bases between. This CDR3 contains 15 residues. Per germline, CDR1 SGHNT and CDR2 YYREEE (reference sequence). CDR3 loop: CASSSAGGTVYGYTF. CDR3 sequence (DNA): TGTGCCAGCAGCTCGGCCGGGGGGACTGTCTATGGCTACACCTTC.

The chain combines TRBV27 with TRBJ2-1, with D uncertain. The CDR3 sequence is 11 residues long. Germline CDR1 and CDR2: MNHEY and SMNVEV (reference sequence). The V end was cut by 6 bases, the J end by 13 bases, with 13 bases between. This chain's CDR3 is CASSRDSSQFF. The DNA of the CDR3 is TGTGCCAGCAGCAGAGACTCCTCTCAGTTCTTC.

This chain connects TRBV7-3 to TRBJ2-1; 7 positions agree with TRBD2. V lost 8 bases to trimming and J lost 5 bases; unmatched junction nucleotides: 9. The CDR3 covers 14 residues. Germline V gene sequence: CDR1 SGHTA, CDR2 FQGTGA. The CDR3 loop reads CASSLGTTDNEQFF. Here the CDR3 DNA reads TGTGCCAGCTCACTGGGGACTACAGACAATGAGCAGTTCTTC.

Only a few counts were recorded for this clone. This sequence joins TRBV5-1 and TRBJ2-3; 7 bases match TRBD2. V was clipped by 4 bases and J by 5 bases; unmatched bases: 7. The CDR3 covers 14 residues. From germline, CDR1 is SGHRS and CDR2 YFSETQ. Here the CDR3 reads CASSRVIAGDTQYF. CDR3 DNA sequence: TGCGCCAGCAGCCGGGTTATAGCGGGAGATACGCAGTATTTT.

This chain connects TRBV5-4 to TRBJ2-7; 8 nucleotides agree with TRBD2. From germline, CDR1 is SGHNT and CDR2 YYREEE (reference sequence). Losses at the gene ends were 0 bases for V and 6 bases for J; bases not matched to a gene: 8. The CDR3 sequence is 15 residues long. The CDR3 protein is CASSLGRGLDFEQYF. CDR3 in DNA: TGTGCCAGCAGCTTGGGGAGGGGACTAGATTTCGAGCAGTACTTC.

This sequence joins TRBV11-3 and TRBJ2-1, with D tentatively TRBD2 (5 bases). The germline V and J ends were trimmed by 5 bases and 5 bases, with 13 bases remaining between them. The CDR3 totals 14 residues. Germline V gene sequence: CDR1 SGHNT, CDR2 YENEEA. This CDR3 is CASSTGIPNNEQFF. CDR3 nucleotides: TGTGCCAGCAGCACGGGGATTCCCAACAATGAGCAGTTCTTC.

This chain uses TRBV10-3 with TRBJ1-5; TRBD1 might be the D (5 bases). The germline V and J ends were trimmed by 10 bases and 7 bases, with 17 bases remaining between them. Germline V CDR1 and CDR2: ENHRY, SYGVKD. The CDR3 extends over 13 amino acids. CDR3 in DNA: TGTGCCAACGGGGTAGGAGGGGAGCAGCCCCAGCATTTT. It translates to CANGVGGEQPQHF.

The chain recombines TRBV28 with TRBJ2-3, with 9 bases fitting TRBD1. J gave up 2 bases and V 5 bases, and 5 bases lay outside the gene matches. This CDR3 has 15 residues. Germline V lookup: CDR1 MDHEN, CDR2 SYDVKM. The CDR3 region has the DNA TGTGCCAGCAGTCCCCGGGACAGGGTCACAGATACGCAGTATTTT. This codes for CASSPRDRVTDTQYF.

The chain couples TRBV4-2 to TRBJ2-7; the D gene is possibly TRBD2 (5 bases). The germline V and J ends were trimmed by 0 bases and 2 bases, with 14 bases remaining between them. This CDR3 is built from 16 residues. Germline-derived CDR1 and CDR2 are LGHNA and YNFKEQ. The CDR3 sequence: CASSQDQNRLTYEQYF. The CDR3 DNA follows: TGTGCCAGCAGCCAAGATCAGAACCGACTAACCTACGAGCAGTACTTC.

CDR3 amino acids: CASSNQGRQPQHF. The CDR3 nucleotides are TGTGCCAGCAGTAATCAGGGGAGACAGCCCCAGCATTTT. The V and J genes are TRBV6-1 and TRBJ1-5; the D gene is possibly TRBD1 (6 bases). Germline CDR1 is MNHNS and CDR2 is SASEGT. The length of the CDR3 is 13 residues. The V gene lost 5 bases and the J gene lost 7 bases, with 12 bases spanning the gap.

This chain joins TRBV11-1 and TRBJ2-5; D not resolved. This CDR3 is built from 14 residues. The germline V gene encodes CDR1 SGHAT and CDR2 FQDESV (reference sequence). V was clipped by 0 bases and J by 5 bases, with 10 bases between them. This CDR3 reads CASSLAGEMETQYF. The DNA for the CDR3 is TGTGCCAGCAGCTTAGCTGGAGAAATGGAGACCCAGTACTTC.